This is a list of T cell receptor beta chains from one sample in a study of blood T cell repertoires in COVID-19. Data came from immunoSEQ multiplex PCR; TCRdb stores just in-frame clones and leaves some out. The data contain over 90,000 clones, about nine tenths of them singletons. Sequenced material: peripheral blood. The receptors derive from an older woman with acute or convalescent COVID-19. The CDR3 runs from the conserved cysteine through the conserved F or W. D genes are given only for firm matches. The size of a clone is reported for some rows only, either as once, few or many, or as a class for expanded clones.

NA TRBJ2-7 NA TRBV15 TGTGCCACCAGTGCACTTACGGTGCAGTACTTC CATSALTVQYF
NA TRBJ1-5 NA TRBV18 TGTGCCAGCTCACCACGGGGGGGAGGGGGCAATCAGCCCCAGCATTTT CASSPRGGGGNQPQHF
NA TRBJ2-7 NA TRBV4-2 TGTGCCAGCAGCGGAACTAGCTGGAGCTCCTACGAGCAGTACTTC CASSGTSWSSYEQYF
TRBD1 TRBJ1-6 NA TRBV27 TGTGCCAGCAGTTATACCGGGACAGGGTCCATTGCCCTCCACTTT CASSYTGTGSIALHF
TRBD1 TRBJ1-4 NA TRBV18 TGTGCCAGCTCACCACGGGAGACAGGGGCTGAAAAACTGTTTTTT CASSPRETGAEKLFF
TRBD2 TRBJ2-5 NA TRBV2 TGTGCCAGCAGTGGGGACTACCCACAAGAGACCCAGTACTTC CASSGDYPQETQYF
TRBD1 TRBJ1-6 NA TRBV4-2 TGTGCCAGCAGCCAAGTAGAAAGACAGGGCAGGGGGAATTCACCCCTCCACTTT CASSQVERQGRGNSPLHF
TRBD2 TRBJ2-7 NA TRBV28 TGTGCCAGCAGTTTTAGACTAGCGAGAAGCTCCTACGAGCAGTACTTC CASSFRLARSSYEQYF
NA TRBJ1-6 NA TRBV7-9 TGTGCCAGCAGCTTAGAAGCCGGGTCACCCCTCCACTTT CASSLEAGSPLHF
TRBD2 TRBJ2-3 NA TRBV28 TGTGCCAGCAGTTTCGGGACTAGCGGGGCGAGCGCAGATACGCAGTATTTT CASSFGTSGASADTQYF
NA TRBJ1-2 once TRBV4-1 TGCGCCAGCAGCACCCAGATTACGGGCCCCCCCTTGGGAGTCTTC CASSTQITGPPLGVF
NA TRBJ2-7 NA TRBV4-2 TGTGCCAGCAGCCGCGAACTAGATTCCTACGAGCAGTACTTC CASSRELDSYEQYF
TRBD1 TRBJ2-1 NA TRBV7-9 TGTGCCAGCAGCGCCCCCGGGACAGGGGGGAACAATGAGCAGTTCTTC CASSAPGTGGNNEQFF
NA TRBJ1-2 NA TRBV3-1/TRBV3-2 TGTGCCAGCAGCCAAAAGGCGGGGGAGTCTTCGGGCTACACCTTC CASSQKAGESSGYTF
NA TRBJ1-5 NA TRBV29-1 TGCAGCGTTGGATTCGGAGGGGAACAGCCCCAGCATTTT CSVGFGGEQPQHF
NA TRBJ1-2 NA TRBV7-9 TGTGCCAGCAGCTGGACAGAACTTATTAACTATGGCTACACCTTC CASSWTELINYGYTF
TRBD1 TRBJ2-2 NA TRBV18 TGTGCCAGCTCCGGACAGGGGGCCGGGGAGCTGTTTTTT CASSGQGAGELFF
TRBD2 TRBJ2-7 NA TRBV5-4 TGTGCCAGCAGCTTCGGTGGCGGGAGCCTACTCGAGCAGTACTTC CASSFGGGSLLEQYF
TRBD1 TRBJ1-6 few TRBV7-9 TGTGCCAGCAGCTTATCGAACAGGGGGAACTCACCCCTCCACTTT CASSLSNRGNSPLHF
NA TRBJ1-5 NA TRBV19 TGTGCCAGTAGTATCCAAGGGGATCAGCCCCAGCATTTT CASSIQGDQPQHF
NA TRBJ2-2 NA TRBV18 TGTGCCAGCTCACCACCATCTCTAACCCCGGGGACCGGGGAGCTGTTTTTT CASSPPSLTPGTGELFF
NA TRBJ2-2 NA TRBV5-1 TGCGCCAGCAGCCGGTTCGGGGGTGACACCGGGGAGCTGTTTTTT CASSRFGGDTGELFF
NA TRBJ1-2 NA TRBV18 TGTGCCAGCTCACCATCGGACTCCCCCGGTGGCTACACCTTC CASSPSDSPGGYTF
NA TRBJ1-1 NA TRBV15 TGTGCCACCAGCAGAGTCAGGGAGGGGGGGACTGAAGCTTTCTTT CATSRVREGGTEAFF
TRBD1 TRBJ1-4 once TRBV28 TGTGCCAGCAGTTCGAAAACAGGGGTAGGGGAAAAACTGTTTTTT CASSSKTGVGEKLFF
NA TRBJ2-7 NA TRBV27 TGTGCCAGCAGTTTATACCCTGGGGCGCTAAGCTCCTACGAGCAGTACTTC CASSLYPGALSSYEQYF
TRBD2 TRBJ2-1 NA TRBV28 TGTGCCAGCGGACTAGCGGGTTCCAGCTCCTACAATGAGCAGTTCTTC CASGLAGSSSYNEQFF
TRBD1 TRBJ1-1 NA TRBV6-6 TGTGCCAGCGACAGGGGAGTGAACACTGAAGCTTTCTTT CASDRGVNTEAFF
NA TRBJ1-6 NA TRBV19 TGTGCCAGTAGAACTGGACTTAGCTATAATTCACCCCTCCACTTT CASRTGLSYNSPLHF
NA TRBJ2-6 NA TRBV7-2 TGTGCCAGCAGCTTAACAGGGAAGAGCTCTGGGGCCAACGTCCTGACTTTC CASSLTGKSSGANVLTF
TRBD2 TRBJ2-5 NA TRBV2 TGTGCCAGCAGAGGGGTACCCCGATCTAGCGGGGGAGAGACCCAGTACTTC CASRGVPRSSGGETQYF
NA TRBJ1-5 NA TRBV4-1 TGCGCCAGCAGCCAAGATCACCTCGGCGGGCAGCCCCAGCATTTT CASSQDHLGGQPQHF
NA TRBJ1-1 NA TRBV10-1 TGCGCCAGCAGTGAGGGTGGGCCTGGGACTGAAGCTTTCTTT CASSEGGPGTEAFF
NA TRBJ2-5 NA TRBV18 TGTGCCAGCTCACCACTCGAGGAGACCCAGTACTTC CASSPLEETQYF
TRBD1 TRBJ1-4 NA TRBV24-1 TGTGCCACCAGTGACCCCGGGACAGGGGTTGAAAAACTGTTTTTT CATSDPGTGVEKLFF
TRBD1 TRBJ1-4 few TRBV7-9 TGTGCCAGCAGCCCCGGACAGGGGATTAATGAAAAACTGTTTTTT CASSPGQGINEKLFF
TRBD1 TRBJ1-1 NA TRBV28 TGTGCCAGCAGTTTACCAAGGACAGGGGTAAGCAGTGGTGAAGCTTTCTTT CASSLPRTGVSSGEAFF
NA TRBJ1-4 NA TRBV5-4 TGTGCCAGCAGCTTGGTTGGTCCGGATGAAAAACTGTTTTTT CASSLVGPDEKLFF
TRBD1 TRBJ1-2 once TRBV3-1/TRBV3-2 TGTGCCAGCAGCCAAGGTTCGGGACAGGGCTGGGTAGAGGGCTACACCTTC CASSQGSGQGWVEGYTF
NA TRBJ1-4 NA TRBV18 TGTGCCAGCTCACCAAGCTCTGGGAGTAATGAAAAACTGTTTTTT CASSPSSGSNEKLFF
NA TRBJ1-2 NA TRBV30 TGTGCATCAGGACATTTTAACTATGGCTACACCTTC CASGHFNYGYTF
TRBD1 TRBJ2-2 few TRBV4-1 TGCGCCAGCAGACAGGGGACCTCCGGGGAGCTGTTTTTT CASRQGTSGELFF
TRBD2 TRBJ2-1 NA TRBV2 TGTGCCAGCAGTAAGACTAGCGGGCGCAAGAATGAGCAGTTCTTC CASSKTSGRKNEQFF
NA TRBJ1-2 NA TRBV27 TGTGCCAGCAGTCCCCAGAGGGACTTGGGGGGCTACACCTTC CASSPQRDLGGYTF
TRBD2 TRBJ2-4 NA TRBV5-1 TGCGCCAGCAGCCCGATTAGCGGGGGGGCATACTTC CASSPISGGAYF